The next 16 T cell receptor beta chains were all read from a single sample in a study of blood T cell repertoires in COVID-19. The protocol was immunoSEQ multiplex PCR, while the TCRdb copy is restricted to in-frame clones and leaves out a portion. Of more than 90,000 clones listed, about 90% are singletons. Sequencing was performed on peripheral blood. Every receptor here comes from a woman aged 25 to 39 with acute or convalescent COVID-19.

Only one count was recorded for this clone. The chain couples TRBV20-1 to TRBJ1-1; D is unresolved. Between the trimmed V and J ends, which lost 3 bases and 3 bases, there was a span of 14 bases. This CDR3 region has 14 residues. Germline-derived CDR1 and CDR2 are DFQATT and SNEGSKA (reference sequence). The CDR3 reads CSASLEPADTEAFF. The CDR3, as DNA: TGCAGTGCTAGTTTGGAGCCGGCGGACACTGAAGCTTTCTTT.

In its sample, this clone was seen a few times. The chain is built from TRBV9 and TRBJ1-6; D gene uncertain. The V gene's germline CDR1 is SGDLS and CDR2 YYNGEE. Trimming cost V 5 bases and J 8 bases, with 11 bases left between them. This CDR3 contains 13 residues. CDR3: CASSLLVDSPLHF. The CDR3 coding sequence is TGTGCCAGCAGTTTGCTAGTAGATTCACCCCTCCACTTT.

The CDR3 coding sequence is TGTGCCAGCAGTCAGGGGACGAATCAGCCCCAGCATTTT. Amino acid sequence: CASSQGTNQPQHF. The chain is built from TRBV6-5 and TRBJ1-5; D possibly corresponds to TRBD1 (6 bases). The ends were cut back, 5 bases at V and 4 bases at J, with 9 bases in the middle. The CDR3 is 13 residues long. Germline V gene lookup returns CDR1 MNHEY and CDR2 SVGAGI.

About this clone itself: Distinct nucleotide sequences in the sample also encode this CDR3. V gene TRBV27 combines with J gene TRBJ2-3, with 9 bases matching TRBD2. The CDR3 contains 14 residues. V trimming: 2 bases; J trimming: 4 bases; junction bases outside the gene matches: 1. Per the germline V gene, CDR1 is MNHEY and CDR2 is SMNVEV (reference sequence). The CDR3 protein is CASSLGGGADTQYF. DNA for the CDR3: TGTGCCAGCAGTTTAGGCGGGGGGGCAGATACGCAGTATTTT.

This chain connects TRBV6-5 to TRBJ2-7, with 12 bases that match TRBD1. The germline V gene encodes CDR1 MNHEY and CDR2 SVGAGI. The CDR3 runs to 15 residues. V was clipped by 6 bases and J by 7 bases; unmatched bases: 10. CDR3 DNA: TGTGCCAGCAGACCTCCGGGACAGGGGGCAGGGGAGCAGTACTTC. Translation gives CASRPPGQGAGEQYF.

This chain uses TRBV5-1 with TRBJ2-1; D gene unclear. Trimming removed 0 bases from V and 4 bases from J, with 14 bases in between. Germline lookup yields CDR1 SGHRS and CDR2 YFSETQ. There are 16 residues in the CDR3. This CDR3 is CASSLGASTDYNEQFF. In DNA, the CDR3 is TGCGCCAGCAGCTTGGGGGCCTCTACCGATTACAATGAGCAGTTCTTC.

V is TRBV5-1 and J is TRBJ1-2; the D gene is possibly TRBD1 (5 bases). Germline CDR1 and CDR2: SGHRS and YFSETQ. The V gene lost 1 base and the J gene lost 9 bases, with 13 bases spanning the gap. This CDR3 region has 13 residues. CDR3 residues: CASSLNQGESYTF. The CDR3 DNA reads TGCGCCAGCAGCTTGAACCAGGGCGAGAGCTACACCTTC.

The CDR3 sequence is CASRDRGNTIYF. CDR3 DNA sequence: TGTGCCAGCCGGGACAGGGGTAACACCATATATTTT. The chain links TRBV11-3 to TRBJ1-3; 10 bases map to TRBD1. The CDR3 contains 12 residues. Germline CDR1 reads SGHNT; CDR2 reads YENEEA. The V and J ends lost 8 bases and 7 bases, in that order; junction bases with no gene match: 2.

J is TRBJ1-1 and V is TRBV19; TRBD1 is a possible D gene (5 bases). The CDR3 covers 15 residues. Germline CDR1 reads LNHDA; CDR2 reads SQIVND (reference sequence). Trimming took off 6 bases at V and 1 base at J, with 15 bases between the two ends. CDR3 sequence (DNA): TGTGCCAGTAGATCGCCCCTCGGGGGGAACACTGAAGCTTTCTTT. Translating it yields CASRSPLGGNTEAFF.

The V call is TRBV4-1, the J call TRBJ2-1, with D possibly matching TRBD2 (5 bases). The CDR3 has 15 amino acids. V gave up 4 bases and J gave up 5 bases, with 15 bases separating them. Germline V gives CDR1 MGHRA, CDR2 YSYEKL. CDR3: CASSPSGTIDNEQFF. Here the CDR3 DNA reads TGCGCCAGCAGCCCCAGCGGAACTATTGACAATGAGCAGTTCTTC.

The chain uses TRBV13 and TRBJ1-5; perhaps TRBD1 as D (5 bases). V gave up 0 bases and J gave up 7 bases, with 13 bases separating them. Germline V gene sequence: CDR1 PRHDT, CDR2 FYEKMQ (reference sequence). CDR3 length equals 15 residues. The CDR3, as DNA: TGTGCCAGCAGCTTAGGTCGGTGGGGGGGACAGCCCCAGCATTTT. Amino acids: CASSLGRWGGQPQHF.

This clone was detected once. The rearrangement joins TRBV5-6 to TRBJ2-5; D gene uncertain. This CDR3 is built from 13 residues. V dropped 3 bases and J dropped 1 base, with 7 bases sitting between them. The germline V gene has CDR1 SGHDT and CDR2 YYEEEE. This chain's CDR3 is CASSSGFQETQYF. In nucleotides, the CDR3 is TGTGCCAGCAGCTCCGGGTTCCAAGAGACCCAGTACTTC.

The gene calls are TRBV28 and TRBJ1-2, with D uncertain. The CDR3 consists of 17 residues. CDR1 and CDR2 (germline): MDHEN, SYDVKM. Between the trimmed V and J ends, which lost 3 bases and 4 bases, there was a span of 21 bases. CDR3 protein: CASSFPPRGGPSYGYTF. The CDR3 bases are TGTGCCAGCAGTTTTCCCCCCCGGGGAGGGCCAAGCTATGGCTACACCTTC.

This chain joins TRBV28 and TRBJ2-1; TRBD2 might be the D (6 bases). V was cut by 3 bases and J by 7 bases, with 13 bases left in between. The CDR3 length is 14 residues. Germline V gives CDR1 MDHEN, CDR2 SYDVKM. The CDR3 DNA sequence: TGTGCCAGCAGTTTTCCCCCCCGGGGGAATGAGCAGTTCTTC. It encodes CASSFPPRGNEQFF.

This clone has only one observation. The V and J genes are TRBV7-9 and TRBJ1-1; D not certain. V was trimmed by 3 bases and J by 2 bases, leaving 7 bases between them. The CDR3 extends over 13 amino acids. The germline V gene has CDR1 SEHNR and CDR2 FQNEAQ (reference sequence). This CDR3 reads CASSFGPNTEAFF. The CDR3 bases are TGTGCCAGCAGCTTTGGGCCTAACACTGAAGCTTTCTTT.

This clone was recorded many times. The genes are TRBV2 and TRBJ2-2; maybe TRBD1 (5 bases). V was trimmed by 6 bases and J by 7 bases, leaving 6 bases between them. Germline assignment: CDR1 SNHLY and CDR2 FYNNEI. This CDR3 comprises 11 residues. This CDR3 is CASRGDGELFF. The CDR3 DNA reads as TGTGCCAGCAGAGGGGACGGGGAGCTGTTTTTT.